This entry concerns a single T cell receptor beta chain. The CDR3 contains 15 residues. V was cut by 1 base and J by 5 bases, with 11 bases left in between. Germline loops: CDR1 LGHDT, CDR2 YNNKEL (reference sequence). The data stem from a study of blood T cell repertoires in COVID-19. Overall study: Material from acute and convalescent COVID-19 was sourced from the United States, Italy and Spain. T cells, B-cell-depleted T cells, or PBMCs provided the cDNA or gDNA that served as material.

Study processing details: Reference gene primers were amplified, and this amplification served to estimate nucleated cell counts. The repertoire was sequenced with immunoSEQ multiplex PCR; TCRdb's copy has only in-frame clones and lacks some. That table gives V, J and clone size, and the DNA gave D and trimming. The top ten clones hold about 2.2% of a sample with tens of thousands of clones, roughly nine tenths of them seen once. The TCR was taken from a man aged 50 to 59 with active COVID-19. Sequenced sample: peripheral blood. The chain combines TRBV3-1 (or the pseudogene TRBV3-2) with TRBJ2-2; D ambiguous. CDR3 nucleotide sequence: TGTGCCAGCAGCCAAGTTAACAGATGGACCGGGGAGCTGTTTTTT. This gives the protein CASSQVNRWTGELFF.